This TCR beta chain was recorded in a study of blood T cell repertoires in COVID-19. As processed by the authors: The authors estimated nucleated cell counts from reference gene primer amplification. Profiling relied on immunoSEQ multiplex PCR, and the TCRdb table lists in-frame clones only, not all of them. V and J calls and clone size follow that table, whereas D and trimming were derived from the DNA. The table records 250,000 to 350,000 clones, more than 70% of them present only once. CDR1 is GTSNPN and CDR2 is SVGIG in the germline V gene (reference sequence). The CDR3 loop spans 15 amino acids. V was trimmed by 5 bases and J by 3 bases, leaving 14 bases between them.

This rearrangement joins TRBV30 to TRBJ2-6, with a weak D call TRBD1 (5 bases). The receptor was isolated from a woman under 40 who had recovered from COVID-19. Sequencing input: peripheral blood. The CDR3 nucleotides read TGTGCCTGGGGTCGGTGGGGCGATGGGGCCAACGTCCTGACTTTC. It yields the protein CAWGRWGDGANVLTF.